These 21 T cell receptor beta chains were all obtained from the same sample, sequenced in a study of blood T cell repertoires in COVID-19. Using immunoSEQ multiplex PCR, the repertoire was profiled, and TCRdb retains in-frame clones only, with some absent. This sample has about 220,000 clones; more than 70% occur once, and the top ten carry more than 10%. Material for sequencing was peripheral blood. The receptors stem from a human donor in a cohort sampled during active COVID-19.

The rearrangement uses TRBV5-4 and TRBJ2-5, with 14 bases identical to TRBD2. The CDR3 runs to 15 residues. V lost 4 bases and J lost 9; bases outside the gene matches: 8. Germline assignment: CDR1 SGHNT and CDR2 YYREEE (reference sequence). The CDR3 loop is CASSPGLAGGGAQYF. The DNA of the CDR3 is TGTGCCAGCAGCCCTGGACTAGCGGGGGGAGGGGCCCAGTACTTC.

V gene TRBV2 combines with J gene TRBJ1-2; 11 bases are shared with TRBD1. The CDR3 runs 13 residues. Germline CDR1 is SNHLY and CDR2 is FYNNEI. V shed 6 bases, J shed 7 bases, and the junction held 4 bases outside the gene matches. The CDR3 sequence is CASRGQGASGYTF. CDR3 sequence (DNA): TGTGCCAGCAGAGGACAGGGGGCGAGTGGCTACACCTTC.

This chain connects TRBV27 to TRBJ1-1; 10 bases match TRBD1. Germline V gives CDR1 MNHEY, CDR2 SMNVEV (reference sequence). The V gene end was trimmed by 5 bases and the J gene end by 5 bases; junction bases not matched to a gene: 8. CDR3 length: 15 amino acids. Here the CDR3 DNA reads TGTGCCAGCAGTCTTGCGACAGGGGGCAGAACTGAAGCTTTCTTT. Translation: CASSLATGGRTEAFF.

V and J are TRBV28 and TRBJ1-1, with D tentatively TRBD1 (5 bases). Germline loops: CDR1 MDHEN, CDR2 SYDVKM. V lost 7 bases, J lost 1 base, and 19 bases lay in between. The CDR3 loop spans 16 amino acids. The CDR3 reads CASTPESGAWNTEAFF. As DNA, the CDR3 is TGTGCCAGCACCCCCGAGAGTGGGGCCTGGAACACTGAAGCTTTCTTT.

This sequence joins TRBV28 and TRBJ1-1; D is undetermined. In germline, CDR1 is MDHEN, CDR2 SYDVKM. The CDR3 loop spans 14 amino acids. V lost 7 bases to trimming and J lost 2 bases, with 14 bases between them. In nucleotides, the CDR3 is TGTGCCAGCAATACAATGCCCGCCAACACTGAAGCTTTCTTT. Its protein product is CASNTMPANTEAFF.

The rearrangement joins TRBV6-5 to TRBJ2-2; D is possibly TRBD1 (6 bases). CDR3 length: 15 residues. Germline V lookup: CDR1 MNHEY, CDR2 SVGAGI. The V end lost 6 bases, the J end lost 0 bases, and 11 bases lay between the germline ends. The CDR3 DNA is TGTGCCAGCAGCAAGTGGGGGCCGAACACCGGGGAGCTGTTTTTT. This translates into CASSKWGPNTGELFF.

V is TRBV9 and J is TRBJ2-2; TRBD1 matches 7 bases. V lost 3 bases and J lost 4; bases outside the gene matches: 6. The V gene's germline CDR1 is SGDLS and CDR2 YYNGEE. The CDR3 is made up of 15 amino acids. CDR3 protein: CASSGHRGSTGELFF. CDR3 nucleotide sequence: TGTGCCAGCAGCGGCCACAGGGGCTCCACCGGGGAGCTGTTTTTT.

V usage is TRBV7-3 and J usage is TRBJ2-3; unclear D gene. The CDR3 consists of 14 residues. V was clipped by 3 bases and J by 4 bases, with 11 bases between them. Germline CDR1 SGHTA, CDR2 FQGTGA. CDR3 in amino acids: CASSFSHFADTQYF. In DNA form, the CDR3 reads TGTGCCAGCAGCTTCAGTCATTTCGCAGATACGCAGTATTTT. The entire variable domain, with the rest obtained from reference TRBV7-3 and TRBJ2-3, is as follows: GAGVSQTPSNKVTEKGKYVELRCDPISGHTALYWYRQSLGQGPEFLIYFQGTGAADDSGLPNDRFFAVRPEGSVSTLKIQRTERGDSAVYLCASSFSHFADTQYFGPGTRLTVL.

The chain carries TRBV5-4 and TRBJ2-7; D unclear. CDR1 and CDR2 (germline): SGHNT, YYREEE (reference sequence). Trimming left V 4 bases short and J 5 bases short, with 19 bases between. CDR3 length: 15 amino acids. In DNA form, the CDR3 reads TGTGCCAGCAGCCCCCCGCAGGCCTTCGATGACGAGCAGTACTTC. Translating gives CASSPPQAFDDEQYF.

The V gene is TRBV6-2 or TRBV6-3, the J gene TRBJ2-3, with 12 bases fitting TRBD2. The CDR3 spans 16 residues. Germline assignment: CDR1 MNHEY and CDR2 SVGEGT. V was pared by 4 bases and J by 4 bases, with 6 bases of the junction left unmatched. CDR3 nucleotides: TGTGCCAGCAGTTTCCGACTAGCGGGAGTAGCAGATACGCAGTATTTT. This translates into CASSFRLAGVADTQYF.

The chain links TRBV6-4 to TRBJ1-6; D gene unclear. Germline V CDR1 and CDR2: MRHNA, SNTAGT. The CDR3 totals 16 residues. V was clipped by 5 bases and J by 9 bases, with 20 bases between them. Here the CDR3 reads CASSPSGGGIGSPLHF. CDR3 DNA sequence: TGTGCCAGCAGTCCGTCGGGAGGAGGGATCGGTTCACCCCTCCACTTT.

The chain joins TRBV20-1 to TRBJ2-3, with 7 positions matching TRBD2. The CDR3 consists of 14 residues. The V gene's germline CDR1 is DFQATT and CDR2 SNEGSKA (reference sequence). The junction had 7 bases not matched to a gene; V was cut back by 3 bases and J by 4 bases. The CDR3 bases are TGCAGTGCTAGTCTCGCGGGGGTGGCAGATACGCAGTATTTT. Translation: CSASLAGVADTQYF.

The chain carries TRBV7-9 and TRBJ1-5; 8 bases line up with TRBD1. The CDR3 has 18 amino acids. V was pared by 1 base and J by 3 bases, with 11 bases of the junction left unmatched. From germline, CDR1 is SEHNR and CDR2 FQNEAQ (reference sequence). The chain's CDR3 is CASSLGGPGTGYNQPQHF. As DNA, the CDR3 is TGTGCCAGCAGCTTAGGAGGCCCCGGGACAGGCTACAATCAGCCCCAGCATTTT. The whole variable domain, filled in from reference TRBV7-9 and TRBJ1-5, reads DTGVSQNPRHKITKRGQNVTFRCDPISEHNRLYWYRQTLGQGPEFLTYFQNEAQLEKSRLLSDRFSAERPKGSFSTLEIQRTEQGDSAMYLCASSLGGPGTGYNQPQHFGDGTRLSIL.

V is TRBV3-1 (or the pseudogene TRBV3-2) and J is TRBJ2-3; maybe TRBD2 (5 bases). The V gene's germline CDR1 is LGHDT and CDR2 YNNKEL (reference sequence). The CDR3 totals 14 residues. Trimming pared 4 bases from V and 5 bases from J, leaving 13 bases between. CDR3: CASSLGLSQDTQYF. DNA for the CDR3: TGTGCCAGCAGCCTCGGACTTTCGCAAGATACGCAGTATTTT.

The gene calls are TRBV9 and TRBJ1-6; a weak D match, TRBD1 (6 bases). V was clipped by 4 bases and J by 5 bases, with 10 bases between them. The CDR3 runs 14 residues. Germline lookup yields CDR1 SGDLS and CDR2 YYNGEE. This CDR3 is CASSPRQDNSPLHF. The DNA for the CDR3 is TGTGCCAGCAGCCCCCGACAGGATAATTCACCCCTCCACTTT.

This clone was counted only a few times. The chain has TRBV9 and TRBJ2-1, with a tentative D call TRBD2 (5 bases). From germline, CDR1 is SGDLS and CDR2 YYNGEE. The CDR3 runs 10 residues. The CDR3 protein is CVARAYEQFF. CDR3 DNA: TGTGTCGCGAGGGCGTATGAGCAGTTCTTC.

This rearrangement joins TRBV18 to TRBJ1-2, with D possibly TRBD1 on 6 matching bases. The CDR3 sequence is 16 residues long. V lost 3 bases and J lost 6, with 20 bases in between. In germline, CDR1 is KGHSH, CDR2 LQKENI. The CDR3 spells CASSPSRTAAYDGYTF. For the CDR3, the DNA is TGTGCCAGCTCACCGTCCCGGACAGCAGCTTACGATGGCTACACCTTC.

This clone was seen once. The chain combines TRBV20-1 with TRBJ2-7; D is undetermined. Per the germline V gene, CDR1 is DFQATT and CDR2 is SNEGSKA (reference sequence). This CDR3 is 10 amino acids long. The V and J ends lost 5 bases and 3 bases respectively, with 5 bases between them. The CDR3 region is CSASRYEQYF. In nucleotides, the CDR3 is TGCAGTGCTTCCCGCTACGAGCAGTACTTC.

This chain joins TRBV28 and TRBJ2-7; the D gene is possibly TRBD2 (5 bases). V was pared by 3 bases and J by 2 bases, with 11 bases between. The CDR3 runs to 14 residues. Germline assignment: CDR1 MDHEN and CDR2 SYDVKM. Here the CDR3 reads CASSFGLATYEQYF. Here the CDR3 DNA reads TGTGCCAGCAGTTTTGGGTTAGCGACCTACGAGCAGTACTTC.

The genes are TRBV18 and TRBJ2-7; 8 bases match TRBD1. Germline trimming cut 4 bases from V and 0 bases from J; bases unmatched to any gene: 17. Germline V CDR1 and CDR2: KGHSH, LQKENI. This CDR3 is built from 19 residues. CDR3 sequence (DNA): TGTGCCAGCTCACGGGGCGCCGCCTCAGGGGGCGCCGGCTCCTACGAGCAGTACTTC. This codes for CASSRGAASGGAGSYEQYF. Using reference TRBV18 and TRBJ2-7 for the parts outside the CDR3, the full variable domain is NAGVMQNPRHLVRRRGQEARLRCSPMKGHSHVYWYRQLPEEGLKFMVYLQKENIIDESGMPKERFSAEFPKEGPSILRIQQVVRGDSAAYFCASSRGAASGGAGSYEQYFGPGTRLTVT.

The chain recombines TRBV28 with TRBJ2-7; maybe TRBD1 (6 bases). Trimming removed 6 bases at V and 0 bases at J, with 18 bases between. Germline CDR1 and CDR2: MDHEN and SYDVKM. The CDR3 covers 16 residues. The CDR3 protein is CASSFMWGQSSYEQYF. DNA of the CDR3: TGTGCCAGCAGCTTTATGTGGGGGCAGTCCTCCTACGAGCAGTACTTC.